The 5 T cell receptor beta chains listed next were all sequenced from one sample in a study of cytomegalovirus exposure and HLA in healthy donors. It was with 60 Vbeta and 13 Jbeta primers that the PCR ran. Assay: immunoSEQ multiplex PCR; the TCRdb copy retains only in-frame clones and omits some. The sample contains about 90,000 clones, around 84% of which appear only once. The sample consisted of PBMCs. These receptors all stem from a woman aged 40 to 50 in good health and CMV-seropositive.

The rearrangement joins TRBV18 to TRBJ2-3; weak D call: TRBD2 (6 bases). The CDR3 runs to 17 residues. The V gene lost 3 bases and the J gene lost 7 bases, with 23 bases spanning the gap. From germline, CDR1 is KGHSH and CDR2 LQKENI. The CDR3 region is CASSPLGTPFGENTQYF. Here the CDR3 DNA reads TGTGCCAGCTCACCGCTCGGGACTCCCTTTGGAGAGAATACGCAGTATTTT.

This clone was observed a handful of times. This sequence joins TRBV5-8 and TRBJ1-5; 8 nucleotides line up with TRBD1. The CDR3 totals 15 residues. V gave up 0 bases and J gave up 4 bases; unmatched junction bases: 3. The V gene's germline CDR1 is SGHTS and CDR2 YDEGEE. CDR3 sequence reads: CASSLARTGNQPQHF. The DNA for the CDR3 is TGTGCCAGCAGCTTGGCCCGGACAGGGAATCAGCCCCAGCATTTT.

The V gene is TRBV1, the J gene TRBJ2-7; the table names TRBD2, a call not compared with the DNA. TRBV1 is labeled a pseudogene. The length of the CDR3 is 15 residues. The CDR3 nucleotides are TGCACCAGCAGCCCCGGGACTAGCGGGAGGGATGAGCAGTACTTC. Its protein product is CTSSPGTSGRDEQYF.

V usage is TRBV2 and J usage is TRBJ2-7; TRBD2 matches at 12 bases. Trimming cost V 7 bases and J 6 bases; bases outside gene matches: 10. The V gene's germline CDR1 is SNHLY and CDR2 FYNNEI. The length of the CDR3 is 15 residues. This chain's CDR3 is CASTPGLAGLSEQYF. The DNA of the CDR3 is TGTGCCAGCACCCCCGGACTAGCGGGACTTTCCGAGCAGTACTTC.

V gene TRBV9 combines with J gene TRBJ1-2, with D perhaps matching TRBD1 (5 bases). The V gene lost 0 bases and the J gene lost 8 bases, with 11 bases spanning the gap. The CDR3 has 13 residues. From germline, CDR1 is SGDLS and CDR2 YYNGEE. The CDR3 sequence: CASSVEAGLGYTF. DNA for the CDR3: TGTGCCAGCAGCGTAGAGGCGGGGCTCGGCTACACCTTC. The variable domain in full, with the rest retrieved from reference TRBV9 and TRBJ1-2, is DSGVTQTPKHLITATGQRVTLRCSPRSGDLSVYWYQQSLDQGLQFLIQYYNGEERAKGNILERFSAQQFPDLHSELNLSSLELGDSALYFCASSVEAGLGYTFGSGTRLTVV.